This T cell receptor (beta chain) was identified during a study of T cell responses to AZD1222 COVID-19 vaccine (dated by TCRdb to about 2021). Turning to the overall study: Because spike-specific TCR depth and breadth did not differ between the two schedules, AZD1222 recipients who got a second dose at roughly 4 weeks were pooled with those who got a second dose at roughly 12 weeks. TCR sequencing covered over 230 trial participants: 207 given two doses of AZD1222 and approximately 25 given two doses of MenACWY control vaccine. Trial participants were enrolled by age into subgroups of 18-55, 56-69 and 70-plus years, and about 150, 27 and 61 TCR-sequenced participants, respectively, were included in these subgroups. Study-level results and caveats: Participants were mostly white British and included more females than males, and it was suggested by the authors that clonal diversity may have been underestimated. Epitopes outside the regions mutated in the B.1.351 and B.1.1.7 variants were reportedly recognized by nearly half of the unique spike-specific TCRs. CD4 TCRs associated with the vaccine covered the entire spike protein, and the dominant responses were in regions 160-218 and 743-854. After two AZD1222 doses, both the breadth and the depth of spike-specific TCRs were significantly higher than at day 0 and than in MenACWY recipients. In the small 56-69-year group, the increase in depth fell short of significance, most likely because of low power. No day 14 peak-response samples were available, so repertoires were characterized only after the peak T cell response. Conclusions about previously exposed vaccinees were limited because only six AZD1222 recipients were SARS-CoV-2 seropositive at baseline.

The CDR3 regions of human TCRbeta chains were analyzed by immunosequencing. For the original study's pipeline: Repertoire TCRs were matched against a reference library of SARS-CoV-2-specific TCRs generated with the MIRA antigen-specificity platform. Breadth was defined as the fraction of unique TCRs that were SARS-CoV-2-associated. Depth was defined as the fraction of total T cells that were SARS-CoV-2-associated. Using the MIRA data, each spike-specific TCR was mapped to the spike region that the TCR reacts to and placed in a CD4 or CD8 class. Log10-transformed breadth and depth values were compared by one-way ANOVA with Sidak's multiple comparisons tests. In its TCRdb copy, this immuneACCESS table keeps in-frame sequences only and misses some clones. Where compared with another copy, unresolved V genes explain less than half of these, and the others have no known cause. That table supplies the V and J calls and clone size; D and trimming were determined from the DNA. Across this sample there are 110,000 to 150,000 clones, with 92% seen only once. Approximately 3.4% of the sample rests with the top ten.

The sample's time point label, decoded: baseline before first vaccination. Samples from vaccinated people were obtained from the UK trials COV001 and COV002, which included a single-blind randomized controlled phase 2/3 trial of AZD1222 (ChAdOx1 nCoV-19) in healthy adults. For TCRbeta chain sequencing, PBMC samples were collected from trial participants at day 0 and at day 28 after the second dose. With respect to this clone: Its antigen has not been determined. Base quality data are lacking; no much larger clone is found one base away.

The sequence was obtained from an adult in good health. The sequencing here drew on peripheral blood, taken on day 0 of AZD1222 vaccination.

Read as DNA, the sequence is TGTGCCAGCTCACCACGGGATAATGAGCAGTTCTTC. Translated, it reads CASSPRDNEQFF. The V and J segments used are TRBV18 and TRBJ2-1, with the D gene uncertain. V lost 1 base and J lost 7 bases; the stretch between them is 5 bases long. CDR1 and CDR2 are drawn from the germline V gene: KGHSH, LQKENI. The CDR3 holds 12 amino acids from the cysteine to the phenylalanine. Only CDR3 DNA is held: 36 bases, read in frame from base 1.